Here is one T cell receptor (beta chain) with its context. These data originate in a study of shared T cell receptors in the human thymus. Data came from immunoSEQ multiplex PCR; TCRdb stores just in-frame clones and leaves some out. The sample has about 610,000 clones; more than 75% are singletons. V shed 3 bases, J shed 7 bases, and the junction held 1 base outside the gene matches. The CDR3 extends over 11 amino acids. Germline V lookup: CDR1 DFQATT, CDR2 SNEGSKA (reference sequence). These data were likewise used in another study, on human thymus T cells. That study reports: Corrective cardiac surgery supplied the resected thymus tissue. Thymic and blood repertoires appeared to carry a bias in their V and J gene usage. Related studies found that unrelated individuals share highly overlapping thymic repertoires.

Sample: thymocytes. The rearrangement uses TRBV20-1 and TRBJ1-2; 8 bases fit TRBD1. The receptor's source is a boy under three years old with a congenital heart defect. CDR3 in DNA: TGCAGTGCTAGCGACAGGGGTGGCTACACCTTC. Translated, it gives CSASDRGGYTF.